This T cell receptor (beta chain) was identified during a study of T cell responses to AZD1222 COVID-19 vaccine. About the research overall: Pooling covered second doses at about 4 or about 12 weeks.

In germline, CDR1 is KGHDR, CDR2 SFDVKD. Unmatched junction bases numbered 5, after V lost 3 bases and J lost 5 bases. This CDR3 has 15 amino acids. The method was immunoSEQ multiplex PCR; TCRdb's version includes in-frame clones alone and lacks a portion of them. This sample yields over 150,000 clones, of which more than 80% are seen a single time; around 6.4% belongs to the top ten. The chain carries TRBV24-1 and TRBJ2-4; 8 nucleotides match TRBD1. The sequencing used peripheral blood, collected on day 0 of AZD1222 vaccination. The clonotype originates from an adult in good health. The CDR3 region is CATSDPGQGENIQYF. The CDR3 DNA is TGTGCCACCAGTGATCCCGGACAGGGAGAAAACATTCAGTACTTC.